Listed below are T cell receptor beta chains from one sample, sequenced in a study of blood T cell repertoires in COVID-19. Repertoires were generated with immunoSEQ multiplex PCR, while TCRdb's copy carries only in-frame clones and drops some. The table records approximately 280,000 clones, around 90% of them present only once. Sequenced input: peripheral blood. All receptors come from a woman aged 25-40 years with COVID-19, enrolled during active disease. The CDR3 runs from the conserved cysteine through the conserved F or W. D genes are given only for firm matches. Size tells how often a clone was seen (once, few, many) or the class of an expanded clone, and some rows leave it out.

TRBJ2-7 | NA | TRBV7-9 | NA | CASSPPGGEQYF | TGTGCCAGCAGCCCCCCCGGGGGAGAGCAGTACTTC
TRBJ2-2 | NA | TRBV7-9 | NA | CASSLGAGELFF | TGTGCCAGCAGCTTAGGAGCCGGGGAGCTGTTTTTT
TRBJ2-2 | TRBD1 | TRBV5-5 | NA | CASSGQVLTGELFF | TGTGCCAGCTCGGGACAGGTTTTAACCGGGGAGCTGTTTTTT
TRBJ2-1 | NA | TRBV2 | NA | CASSERGPSFSYNEQFF | TGTGCCAGCAGTGAACGAGGGCCATCTTTTTCCTACAATGAGCAGTTCTTC
TRBJ2-4 | NA | TRBV28 | NA | CASGGAGSIPKNIQYF | TGTGCCAGCGGTGGGGCAGGGTCGATCCCCAAAAACATTCAGTACTTC
TRBJ1-3 | TRBD1 | TRBV6-1 | NA | CASSEEGTGTGPNTIYF | TGTGCCAGCAGTGAAGAAGGGACCGGGACAGGCCCGAACACCATATATTTT
TRBJ2-2 | TRBD1 | TRBV7-9 | NA | CASSLGTGGYTGELFF | TGTGCCAGCAGCTTAGGGACAGGAGGATACACCGGGGAGCTGTTTTTT
TRBJ2-3 | TRBD2 | TRBV19 | NA | CASSIGGTRGGSDTQYF | TGTGCCAGTAGTATAGGAGGGACTAGGGGTGGCTCAGATACGCAGTATTTT
TRBJ2-3 | NA | TRBV12-3/TRBV12-4 | many | CASSSYSTDTQYF | TGTGCCAGCAGTTCCTACAGCACAGATACGCAGTATTTT
TRBJ2-1 | NA | TRBV28 | NA | CASSSGLAGVYFGGEQFF | NA
TRBJ2-3 | TRBD1 | TRBV24-1 | NA | CATSAWGTGGSRAQYF | TGTGCCACCAGTGCCTGGGGGACAGGGGGCTCTCGGGCGCAGTATTTT
TRBJ2-3 | NA | TRBV5-1 | NA | CASSLPLGGDTQYF | TGCGCCAGCAGCTTGCCACTAGGGGGAGATACGCAGTATTTT
TRBJ2-2 | TRBD2 | TRBV10-3 | NA | CAIRPGLADTGELFF | TGTGCCATCAGGCCGGGACTAGCGGACACCGGGGAGCTGTTTTTT
TRBJ1-5 | NA | TRBV2 | NA | CASSVRDQPQHF | TGTGCCAGCAGTGTCAGGGATCAGCCCCAGCATTTT
TRBJ1-3 | NA | TRBV6-5 | NA | CASVKGGIPGNTIYF | TGTGCCAGCGTAAAAGGAGGGATACCTGGAAACACCATATATTTT
TRBJ1-5 | NA | TRBV29-1 | NA | CSVVWDINQPQHF | TGCAGCGTTGTCTGGGACATCAATCAGCCCCAGCATTTT
TRBJ1-2 | NA | TRBV15 | NA | CATSRRGDGYGYTF | TGTGCCACCAGCAGGCGGGGAGATGGGTACGGCTACACCTTC
TRBJ2-7 | NA | TRBV7-8 | NA | CASSFAGRATYEQYF | TGTGCCAGCAGCTTCGCCGGCAGGGCCACCTACGAGCAGTACTTC
TRBJ2-1 | NA | TRBV29-1 | once | CSVEGTSLYNEQFF | TGCAGCGTTGAGGGGACTTCCCTCTACAATGAGCAGTTCTTC
TRBJ1-1 | NA | TRBV9 | NA | CASSVASTGEAFF | TGTGCCAGCAGCGTAGCGTCCACTGGTGAAGCTTTCTTT
TRBJ1-5 | NA | TRBV5-6 | few | CASSRTDLNQPQHF | TGTGCCAGCAGCCGGACAGACCTCAATCAGCCCCAGCATTTT